This T cell receptor beta chain originates from a study of cytomegalovirus exposure and HLA in healthy donors. Study findings and constraints: The Asian-associated ancestry cluster reportedly had fewer N-insertions than the approximately 690-donor mean in a later analysis.

As to this clone: The target antigen is unknown.

In the PCR, 60 Vbeta and 13 Jbeta primers were used. TCRdb keeps only in-frame clones here, not all; method: immunoSEQ multiplex PCR. The sample records around 160,000 clones, roughly 79% being singletons. Sequencing was carried out using PBMCs. This TCR was sampled from a male donor in good health and CMV-seropositive.

The CDR3 is CSVTGTGAPWDYGYTF. The CDR3 coding sequence is TGCAGCGTCACCGGGACAGGGGCGCCTTGGGACTATGGCTACACCTTC. The chain employs TRBV29-1 and TRBJ1-2; 10 nucleotides agree with TRBD1. The trim removed 6 bases at V and 3 bases at J, leaving 13 bases unmatched. CDR1 and CDR2 from the germline V gene are SQVTM and ANQGSEA. The CDR3 is 16 residues long.